This TCR beta chain was captured in a study of metastatic and nonmetastatic thyroid tumors. As handled by the study authors: Construction of a distant-metastasis classifier for papillary thyroid cancer relied on CDR3 differences across clinicopathological groups. TCRdb reassembled clones from the PCR reads with MiXCR. The V and J calls were determined by TCRdb, not by the authors. The sample includes approximately 84,000 clones, 15% of them seen just once. Patients were all untreated before their thyroid surgery. This clone was counted a few times. Other DNA sequences in this specimen translate into the identical CDR3. V was trimmed by 1 base and J by 6 bases, leaving 10 bases between them. Germline-derived CDR1 and CDR2 are SGHDT and YYEEEE. The CDR3 is made up of 14 amino acids.

Sequencing used blood. This chain links TRBV5-6 with TRBJ1-4, with a possible D match to TRBD1 (5 bases). The sequence derives from a female donor with papillary thyroid cancer or a benign thyroid nodule (not recorded which). Some clones in this sample may be carry-over from other donors' samples. CDR3: CASSLQGVDEKLFF. CDR3 coding DNA: TGTGCCAGCAGCTTGCAGGGTGTGGATGAAAAACTGTTTTTT.